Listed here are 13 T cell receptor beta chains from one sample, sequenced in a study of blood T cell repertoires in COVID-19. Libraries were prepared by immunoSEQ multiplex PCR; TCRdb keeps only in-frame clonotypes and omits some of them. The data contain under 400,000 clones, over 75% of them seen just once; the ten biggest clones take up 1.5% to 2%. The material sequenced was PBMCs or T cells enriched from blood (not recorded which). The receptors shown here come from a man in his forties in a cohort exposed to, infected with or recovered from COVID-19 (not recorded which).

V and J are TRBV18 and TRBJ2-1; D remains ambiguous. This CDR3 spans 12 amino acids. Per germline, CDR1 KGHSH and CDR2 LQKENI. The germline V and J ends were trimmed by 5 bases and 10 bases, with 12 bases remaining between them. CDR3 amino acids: CASSFALFEQFF. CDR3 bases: TGTGCCAGCTCATTCGCACTTTTCGAGCAGTTCTTC.

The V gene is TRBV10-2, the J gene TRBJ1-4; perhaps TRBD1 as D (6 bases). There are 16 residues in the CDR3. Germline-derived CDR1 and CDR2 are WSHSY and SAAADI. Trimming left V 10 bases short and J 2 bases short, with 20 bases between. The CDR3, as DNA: TGCGCCACCAGGATGGGCGCAGGGGTCACTAATGAAAAACTGTTTTTT. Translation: CATRMGAGVTNEKLFF.

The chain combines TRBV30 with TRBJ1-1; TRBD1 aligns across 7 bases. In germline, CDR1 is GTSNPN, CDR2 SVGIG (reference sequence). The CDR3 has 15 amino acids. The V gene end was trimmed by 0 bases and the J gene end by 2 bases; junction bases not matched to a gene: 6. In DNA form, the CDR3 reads TGTGCCTGGAGTGTTAGGGGGCTAGGCAACACTGAAGCTTTCTTT. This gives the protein CAWSVRGLGNTEAFF.

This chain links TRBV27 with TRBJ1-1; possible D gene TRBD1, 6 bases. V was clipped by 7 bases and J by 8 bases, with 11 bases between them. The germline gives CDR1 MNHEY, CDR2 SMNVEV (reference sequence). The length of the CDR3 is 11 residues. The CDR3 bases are TGTGCCAGCACCTACGGGACAGAAGCTTTCTTT. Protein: CASTYGTEAFF.

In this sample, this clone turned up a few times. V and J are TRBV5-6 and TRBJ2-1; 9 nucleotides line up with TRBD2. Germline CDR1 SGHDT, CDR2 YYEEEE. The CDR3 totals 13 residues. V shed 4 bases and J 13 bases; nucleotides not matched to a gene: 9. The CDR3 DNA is TGTGCCAGCAGCCCTACGACTAGCGGAACTCAGTTCTTC. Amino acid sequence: CASSPTTSGTQFF.

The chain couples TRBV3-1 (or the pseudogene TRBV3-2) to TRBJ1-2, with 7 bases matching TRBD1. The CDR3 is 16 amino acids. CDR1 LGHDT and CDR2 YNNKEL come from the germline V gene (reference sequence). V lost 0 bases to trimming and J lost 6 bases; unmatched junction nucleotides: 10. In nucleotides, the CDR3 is TGTGCCAGCAGCCAAGACAGAAAGGGGGCTTACAATGGCTACACCTTC. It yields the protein CASSQDRKGAYNGYTF.

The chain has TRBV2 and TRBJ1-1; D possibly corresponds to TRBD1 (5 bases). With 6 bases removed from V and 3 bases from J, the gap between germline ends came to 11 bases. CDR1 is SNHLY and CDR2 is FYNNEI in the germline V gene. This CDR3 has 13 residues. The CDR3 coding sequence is TGTGCCAGCAGGGGGGGTTCGGACACTGAAGCTTTCTTT. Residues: CASRGGSDTEAFF.

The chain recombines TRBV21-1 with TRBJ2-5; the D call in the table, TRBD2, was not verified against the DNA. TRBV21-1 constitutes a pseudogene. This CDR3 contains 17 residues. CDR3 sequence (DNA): TGTGCCAGCAGCAAAGCGCGTAAGAGCTCCTTCCAAGAGACCCAGTACTTC. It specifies CASSKARKSSFQETQYF.

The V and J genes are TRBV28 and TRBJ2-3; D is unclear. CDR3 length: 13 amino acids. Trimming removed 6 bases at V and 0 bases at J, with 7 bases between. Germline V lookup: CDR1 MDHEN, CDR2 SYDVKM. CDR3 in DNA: TGTGCCAGCAGACGCGCTAGCACAGATACGCAGTATTTT. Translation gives CASRRASTDTQYF.

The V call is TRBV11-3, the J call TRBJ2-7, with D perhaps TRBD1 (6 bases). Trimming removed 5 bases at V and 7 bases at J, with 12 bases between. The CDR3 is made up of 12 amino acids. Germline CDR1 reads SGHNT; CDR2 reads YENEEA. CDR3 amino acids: CASSRTVGEQYF. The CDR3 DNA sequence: TGTGCCAGCAGCCGGACAGTGGGAGAGCAGTACTTC.

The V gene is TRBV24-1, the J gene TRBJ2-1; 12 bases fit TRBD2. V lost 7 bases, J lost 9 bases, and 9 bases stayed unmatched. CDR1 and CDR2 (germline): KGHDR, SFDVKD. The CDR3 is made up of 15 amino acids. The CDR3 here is CATSQLAGGGIEQFF. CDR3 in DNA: TGTGCCACCAGCCAGCTAGCGGGAGGGGGAATTGAGCAGTTCTTC.

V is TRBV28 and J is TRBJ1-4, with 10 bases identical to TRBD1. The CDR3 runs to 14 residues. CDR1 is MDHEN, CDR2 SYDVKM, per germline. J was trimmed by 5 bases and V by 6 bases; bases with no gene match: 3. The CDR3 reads CASRSGQGNEKLFF. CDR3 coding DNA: TGTGCCAGCAGATCGGGACAGGGGAATGAAAAACTGTTTTTT.

The CDR3 sequence is CASREIGTAGEAFF. Here the CDR3 DNA reads TGTGCCAGCAGGGAAATTGGGACAGCCGGTGAAGCTTTCTTT. The chain has TRBV25-1 and TRBJ1-1; TRBD1 matches 7 bases. The CDR3 spans 14 residues. From germline, CDR1 is MGHDK and CDR2 SYGVNS. V shed 6 bases and J 7 bases; nucleotides not matched to a gene: 11.